The clone carrying this T cell receptor (beta chain) showed up just once. The target antigen is unknown. Relative to the germline gene, one junction end is altered; a read error may explain this. The CDR3 totals 14 residues. Germline V gene data show CDR1 as SGHTA and CDR2 as FQGTGA. TCRdb itself ran the 5' RACE reads through MiXCR, one entry per CDR3 protein. The sample includes some 660,000 distinct CDR3 sequences, 8.6% of them seen just once. The data stem from a study of identical twins. Whole-study results and caveats: Abundant cord blood beta clonotypes carried fewer insertions; memory repertoires showed none.

The sample also formed part of further work on yellow fever vaccine responses in identical twins.

The rearrangement uses TRBV7-3 and TRBJ1-1, with 7 bases lining up with TRBD1. This TCR came from a woman aged 18-29 years in good health. The sequenced sample was PBMCs. This CDR3 is CASSSRDRPTEAFF. The DNA of the CDR3 is TGTGCCAGTAGCTCGCGGGACAGACCGACTGAAGCTTTCTTT. Together with reference TRBV7-3 and TRBJ1-1, the CDR3 gives the full variable domain: GAGVSQTPSNKVTEKGKYVELRCDPISGHTALYWYRQSLGQGPEFLIYFQGTGAADDSGLPNDRFFAVRPEGSVSTLKIQRTERGDSAVYLCASSSRDRPTEAFFGQGTRLTVV.